This record looks at one T cell receptor beta chain sequence and its context. This CDR3 comprises 15 residues. Trimming took 4 bases from V and 5 from J; bases not matched to a gene: 7. Germline-derived CDR1 and CDR2 are MGHRA and YSYEKL. The sample originates from a study of blood T cell repertoires in COVID-19. Libraries were prepared by immunoSEQ multiplex PCR; TCRdb keeps only in-frame clonotypes and omits some of them. The repertoire has 150,000 to 200,000 clones, 90% of them found once; the top ten carry around 0.63%. The sample taken for sequencing was peripheral blood. This TCR derives from a man over 45 with acute or convalescent COVID-19. The chain recombines TRBV4-1 with TRBJ2-4; 8 positions agree with TRBD2. The CDR3 bases are TGCGCCAGCAGCCCCGGGGGGGCAGCAGAAAACATTCAGTACTTC. As protein: CASSPGGAAENIQYF.